This passage covers 27 T cell receptor beta chains from one sample sequenced in a study of post-analysis software for immune sequencing data. The TCR beta cDNA libraries carried unique molecular identifiers. Each CDR3 protein is one row after TCRdb ran MiXCR on the PCR reads. This sample has 650,000 to 850,000 distinct CDR3 sequences, with approximately 44% found just once. The study, taken as a whole, reports: About five TRBV segments occurring more often in patients than controls included TRBV5-6, TRBV5-1 and TRBV20-1.

No antigen has been identified for these receptors. Sequencing used blood. Receptors originate from a girl aged 5-17 years with multiple sclerosis.

The chain uses TRBV13 and TRBJ1-1; D remains unclear. Trimming shortened V by 3 bases and J by 10 bases, and 15 bases separated the two germline ends. The CDR3 sequence is 13 residues long. From germline, CDR1 is PRHDT and CDR2 FYEKMQ (reference sequence). CDR3 in amino acids: CASSFSVERAAFF. DNA of the CDR3: TGTGCCAGCAGCTTTTCGGTGGAGCGCGCAGCTTTCTTT.

This clonotype has only a few counts. V and J are TRBV3-1 and TRBJ2-5, with 7 positions matching TRBD1. The V segment lost 8 bases and the J segment 5 bases; nucleotides outside the gene matches: 5. CDR1 is LGHDT and CDR2 is YNNKEL in the germline V gene (reference sequence). The CDR3 length is 12 residues. The CDR3 DNA sequence: TGTGCCAGCGTCTCGACAGGGGAGACCCAGTACTTC. Protein sequence: CASVSTGETQYF.

The chain couples TRBV9 to TRBJ1-1; 7 nucleotides line up with TRBD1. Losses at the gene ends were 3 bases for V and 6 bases for J; bases not matched to a gene: 11. CDR3 length: 15 amino acids. Germline assignment: CDR1 SGDLS and CDR2 YYNGEE. CDR3 sequence reads: CASSGAGQGGPEAFF. CDR3 DNA sequence: TGTGCCAGCAGCGGGGCGGGGCAGGGGGGCCCTGAAGCTTTCTTT.

This rearrangement joins TRBV7-2 to TRBJ2-1, with 8 nucleotides matching TRBD2. The CDR3 runs to 18 residues. Germline values: CDR1 SGHTA, CDR2 FQGNSA. V lost 2 bases, J lost 5 bases, and 14 bases stayed unmatched. CDR3 bases: TGTGCCAGCAGCTTAAAAGCGGGAGTGGCATTTTTTCACAATGAGCAGTTCTTC. It specifies CASSLKAGVAFFHNEQFF. Combining the CDR3 with reference TRBV7-2 and TRBJ2-1 gives the whole variable domain GAGVSQSPSNKVTEKGKDVELRCDPISGHTALYWYRQSLGQGLEFLIYFQGNSAPDKSGLPSDRFSAERTGGSVSTLTIQRTQQEDSAVYLCASSLKAGVAFFHNEQFFGPGTRLTVL.

V gene TRBV6-5 combines with J gene TRBJ1-2; a weak D match, TRBD1 (6 bases). V dropped 7 bases and J dropped 5 bases, with 14 bases sitting between them. Germline CDR1 is MNHEY and CDR2 is SVGAGI. CDR3 length: 13 amino acids. CDR3 protein: CASTSGGKYGYTF. For the CDR3, the DNA is TGTGCCAGCACCTCGGGGGGCAAATATGGCTACACCTTC.

This clonotype was detected once. J is TRBJ1-4 and V is TRBV6-5; D ambiguous. The CDR3 consists of 15 residues. Germline V gene sequence: CDR1 MNHEY, CDR2 SVGAGI. Trimming took 2 bases from V and 8 from J, leaving 15 bases between them. CDR3 in DNA: TGTGCCAGCAGTTACGGCAGGAGGGTAGGCGAAAAACTGTTTTTT. This sequence encodes CASSYGRRVGEKLFF.

This rearrangement joins TRBV6-1 to TRBJ2-1; 9 bases line up with TRBD2. The CDR3 totals 17 residues. The V and J ends lost 3 bases and 5 bases, in that order; junction bases with no gene match: 11. Germline loops: CDR1 MNHNS, CDR2 SASEGT. The CDR3 bases are TGTGCCAGCAGTGATCCACGGGCGGGAGGGTGGCACAATGAGCAGTTCTTC. This translates into CASSDPRAGGWHNEQFF.

This chain links TRBV4-3 with TRBJ2-7, with D perhaps matching TRBD2 (5 bases). V lost 1 base and J lost 0, with 13 bases in between. CDR3 length: 16 residues. Germline lookup yields CDR1 LGHNA and CDR2 YSLEER. CDR3: CASSQGQRTDSYEQYF. The CDR3 DNA follows: TGCGCCAGCAGCCAAGGCCAGCGGACGGACTCCTACGAGCAGTACTTC.

This clonotype came up a few times. The chain employs TRBV9 and TRBJ2-2, with TRBD2 as a possible D gene (5 bases). From germline, CDR1 is SGDLS and CDR2 YYNGEE. This CDR3 has 18 amino acids. With 3 bases removed from V and 8 bases from J, the gap between germline ends came to 26 bases. The chain's CDR3 is CASSGATAGTSILGELFF. The CDR3 coding sequence is TGTGCCAGCAGCGGAGCGACTGCGGGTACCTCCATATTGGGGGAGCTGTTTTTT.

The chain joins TRBV19 to TRBJ2-5; 10 nucleotides line up with TRBD2. The V gene's germline CDR1 is LNHDA and CDR2 SQIVND (reference sequence). The junction had 8 bases not matched to a gene; V was cut back by 5 bases and J by 2 bases. The CDR3 is 16 amino acids. The CDR3 spells CASSPDRTSGQETQYF. CDR3 DNA: TGTGCCAGTAGTCCGGACCGGACTAGCGGACAAGAGACCCAGTACTTC. Full variable domain (rest looked up from reference TRBV19 and TRBJ2-5): DGGITQSPKYLFRKEGQNVTLSCEQNLNHDAMYWYRQDPGQGLRLIYYSQIVNDFQKGDIAEGYSVSREKKESFPLTVTSAQKNPTAFYLCASSPDRTSGQETQYFGPGTRLLVL.

The chain carries TRBV7-8 and TRBJ2-1, with TRBD2 matching over 7 bases. The germline V gene encodes CDR1 SGHVS and CDR2 FQNEAQ. This CDR3 is 16 amino acids long. V shed 5 bases and J 1 base; nucleotides not matched to a gene: 8. The CDR3 sequence is CASSLLAELSYNEQFF. The CDR3, as DNA: TGTGCCAGCAGCCTCCTAGCGGAGTTGTCCTACAATGAGCAGTTCTTC. The full variable domain, its missing parts supplied by reference TRBV7-8 and TRBJ2-1, is GAGVSQSPRYKVAKRGQDVALRCDPISGHVSLFWYQQALGQGPEFLTYFQNEAQLDKSGLPSDRFFAERPEGSVSTLKIQRTQQEDSAVYLCASSLLAELSYNEQFFGPGTRLTVL.

The rearrangement links TRBV20-1 to TRBJ2-7, with a weak D call TRBD2 (5 bases). Germline V CDR1 and CDR2: DFQATT, SNEGSKA (reference sequence). CDR3 length: 12 amino acids. Trimming cost V 6 bases and J 4 bases, with 13 bases left between them. CDR3 sequence (DNA): TGCAGTGCGGCCGGGGTGGTGTACGAGCAGTACTTC. This encodes CSAAGVVYEQYF.

CDR3 in DNA: TGTGCCAGCACCCAGTTTAGCACAGATACGCAGTATTTT. This sequence encodes CASTQFSTDTQYF. The V call is TRBV27, the J call TRBJ2-3; D is undetermined. Between the trimmed V and J ends, which lost 7 bases and 0 bases, there was a span of 8 bases. CDR1 and CDR2 (germline): MNHEY, SMNVEV (reference sequence). This CDR3 is 13 amino acids long.

The V and J genes are TRBV20-1 and TRBJ2-7; no clear D gene. The last part of the DNA fits TRBJ2-5 better; the J call may be wrong. The CDR3 consists of 13 residues. The germline CDR1 and CDR2 sequences are DFQATT and SNEGSKA (reference sequence). This CDR3 is CSARWPGQETQYF. DNA for the CDR3: TGCAGTGCTAGATGGCCAGGTCAAGAGACCCAGTACTTC.

This clonotype was seen a few times. The chain carries TRBV5-1 and TRBJ2-3; 8 positions match TRBD1. The CDR3 covers 13 residues. CDR1 is SGHRS and CDR2 is YFSETQ in the germline V gene. Trimming took 4 bases from V and 6 from J; bases not matched to a gene: 4. The chain's CDR3 is CASSTRQGDTQYF. As DNA, the CDR3 is TGCGCCAGCAGCACTCGACAGGGGGATACGCAGTATTTT.

The J gene is TRBJ2-5, the V gene TRBV6-6; a weak D match, TRBD2 (6 bases). This CDR3 has 17 amino acids. Trimming shortened V by 7 bases and J by 6 bases, and 27 bases separated the two germline ends. Germline V CDR1 and CDR2: MNHNY, SVGAGI (reference sequence). The CDR3 protein is CASILPPVAALLKTQYF. CDR3 nucleotides: TGTGCCAGCATCCTTCCCCCTGTAGCGGCCCTCTTAAAGACCCAGTACTTC.

This clonotype was seen more than once but under ten times. The chain recombines TRBV20-1 with TRBJ2-5, with 11 positions matching TRBD2. In germline, CDR1 is DFQATT, CDR2 SNEGSKA (reference sequence). The CDR3 runs to 14 residues. The V and J ends lost 2 bases and 2 bases, in that order; junction bases with no gene match: 1. CDR3 in amino acids: CSARRLAGQETQYF. The CDR3, as DNA: TGCAGTGCTAGACGACTAGCGGGGCAAGAGACCCAGTACTTC.

The chain's CDR3 is CASRWDRESEAFF. CDR3 in DNA: TGTGCCAGCAGATGGGACAGGGAGAGCGAAGCTTTCTTT. The chain links TRBV2 to TRBJ1-1; 9 nucleotides match TRBD1. Germline assignment: CDR1 SNHLY and CDR2 FYNNEI. V was pared by 6 bases and J by 8 bases, with 7 bases of the junction left unmatched. The CDR3 is 13 amino acids.

This clonotype has a handful of counts. The rearrangement links TRBV5-6 to TRBJ2-7; D remains unclear. Germline V lookup: CDR1 SGHDT, CDR2 YYEEEE. CDR3 length equals 15 residues. V was cut by 0 bases and J by 0 bases, with 10 bases left in between. The CDR3 DNA reads TGTGCCAGCAGCTTGGTTGGCCAGCGCTCCTACGAGCAGTACTTC. Its protein is CASSLVGQRSYEQYF. The whole variable domain, filled in from reference TRBV5-6 and TRBJ2-7, reads DAGVTQSPTHLIKTRGQQVTLRCSPKSGHDTVSWYQQALGQGPQFIFQYYEEEERQRGNFPDRFSGHQFPNYSSELNVNALLLGDSALYLCASSLVGQRSYEQYFGPGTRLTVT.

This clonotype was detected only a few times. The chain couples TRBV29-1 to TRBJ2-3; D is undetermined. Trimming stripped 6 bases from V and 4 bases from J, with 8 bases between. There are 11 residues in the CDR3. The V gene's germline CDR1 is SQVTM and CDR2 ANQGSEA. As DNA, the CDR3 is TGCAGCGTGGCAATAGCAGATACGCAGTATTTT. It is translated as CSVAIADTQYF.

The genes are TRBV20-1 and TRBJ2-1, with D maybe TRBD1 (6 bases). The CDR3 spans 12 residues. Looked up from germline, CDR1 is DFQATT and CDR2 is SNEGSKA (reference sequence). Trimming removed 3 bases at V and 10 bases at J, with 13 bases between. The CDR3 DNA reads TGCAGTGCTAGGGGCCCAACAGGGGAGCAGTTCTTC. It is translated as CSARGPTGEQFF.

The rearrangement uses TRBV15 and TRBJ2-5, with TRBD2 matching 7 bases. The CDR3 loop spans 15 amino acids. From germline, CDR1 is LNHNV and CDR2 YYDKDF (reference sequence). V lost 6 bases, J lost 9 bases, and 16 bases stayed unmatched. CDR3 DNA sequence: TGTGCCACCAGTAAAAGAGTGGGCGGCGGGGGACCCCAGTACTTC. The encoded protein is CATSKRVGGGGPQYF.

This clonotype was seen a handful of times. The chain recombines TRBV2 with TRBJ2-7, with a tentative D call TRBD1 (5 bases). V lost 4 bases, J lost 5 bases, and 12 bases lay in between. The germline gives CDR1 SNHLY, CDR2 FYNNEI. CDR3 length equals 13 residues. The CDR3 DNA reads TGTGCCAGCAGTGTTTCAGGGTTCCACGAGCAGTACTTC. Translation gives CASSVSGFHEQYF.

The chain couples TRBV5-1 to TRBJ1-5; D not certain. The V gene lost 0 bases and the J gene lost 4 bases, with 11 bases spanning the gap. Germline CDR1 is SGHRS and CDR2 is YFSETQ. The CDR3 has 15 residues. The chain's CDR3 is CASSLDGNRNQPQHF. CDR3 DNA sequence: TGCGCCAGCAGCTTGGATGGGAATCGGAATCAGCCCCAGCATTTT.

This clonotype has a single count. CDR3 in amino acids: CASSFRLAPQETQYF. CDR3 in DNA: TGTGCCAGCAGTTTCCGTCTAGCCCCCCAGGAGACCCAGTACTTC. The chain recombines TRBV12-3 or TRBV12-4 with TRBJ2-5; D may be TRBD2 (5 bases). The CDR3 has 15 amino acids. V was shortened by 3 bases and J by 5 bases, with 16 bases between the two germline ends.

This clonotype was recorded a few times. This chain joins TRBV12-3 or TRBV12-4 and TRBJ2-5; unclear D gene. V was cut by 3 bases and J by 5 bases, with 10 bases left in between. This CDR3 has 13 amino acids. CDR3 coding DNA: TGTGCCAGCAGTTTGGTGGCGAGTGAGACCCAGTACTTC. Amino acids: CASSLVASETQYF.

This clonotype has only a few counts. The V call is TRBV9, the J call TRBJ2-5; TRBD1 or TRBD2 may be the D gene (5 bases each). Germline V gene data show CDR1 as SGDLS and CDR2 as YYNGEE. The CDR3 has 14 amino acids. Trimming stripped 0 bases from V and 1 base from J, with 7 bases between. In nucleotides, the CDR3 is TGTGCCAGCAGCGTAGCGGGGACCCAAGAGACCCAGTACTTC. Protein sequence: CASSVAGTQETQYF.